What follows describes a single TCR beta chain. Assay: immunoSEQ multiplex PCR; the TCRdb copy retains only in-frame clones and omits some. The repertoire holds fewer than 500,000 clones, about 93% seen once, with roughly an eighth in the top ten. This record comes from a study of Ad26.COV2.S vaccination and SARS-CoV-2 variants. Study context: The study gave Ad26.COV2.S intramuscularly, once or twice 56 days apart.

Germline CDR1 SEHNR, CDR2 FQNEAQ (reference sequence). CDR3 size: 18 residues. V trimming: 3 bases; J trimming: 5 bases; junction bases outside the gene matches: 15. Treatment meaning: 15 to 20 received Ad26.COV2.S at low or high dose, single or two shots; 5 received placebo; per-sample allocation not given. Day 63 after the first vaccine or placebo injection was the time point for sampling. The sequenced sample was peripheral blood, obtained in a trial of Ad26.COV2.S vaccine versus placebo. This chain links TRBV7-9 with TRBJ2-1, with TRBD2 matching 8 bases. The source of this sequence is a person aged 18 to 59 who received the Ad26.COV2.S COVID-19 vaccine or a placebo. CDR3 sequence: CASSLFFSGTNKNNEQFF. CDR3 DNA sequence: TGTGCCAGCAGCTTGTTTTTTAGCGGGACCAACAAAAACAATGAGCAGTTCTTC.